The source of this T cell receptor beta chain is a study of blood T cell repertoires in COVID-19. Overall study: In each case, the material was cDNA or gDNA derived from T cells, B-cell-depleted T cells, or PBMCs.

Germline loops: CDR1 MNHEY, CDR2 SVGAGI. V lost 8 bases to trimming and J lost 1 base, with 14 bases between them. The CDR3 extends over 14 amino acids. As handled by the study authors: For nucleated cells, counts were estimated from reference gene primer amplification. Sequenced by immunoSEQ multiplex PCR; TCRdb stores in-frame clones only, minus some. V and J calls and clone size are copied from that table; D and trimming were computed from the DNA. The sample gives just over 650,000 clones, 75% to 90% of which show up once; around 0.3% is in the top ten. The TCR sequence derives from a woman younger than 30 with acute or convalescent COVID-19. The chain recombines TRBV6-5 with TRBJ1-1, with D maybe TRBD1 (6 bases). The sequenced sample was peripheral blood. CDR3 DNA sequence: TGTGCCAGCCGTAAGCAGGGGTCGAACACTGAAGCTTTCTTT. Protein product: CASRKQGSNTEAFF.